Below are 3 T cell receptor beta chains sequenced from a single sample in a study of glioma-infiltrating T cells. TCR alpha and beta CDR3 regions were amplified from RNA using iRepertoire nested multiplex PCR. TCRdb re-analysed the multiplex PCR reads in MiXCR, keeping a single row per CDR3 protein. The profile shows about 380,000 distinct CDR3 sequences, roughly two fifths of them singletons. Sequencing was done on a sample of glioma tissue, nonneoplastic brain tissue, or PBMCs (not recorded which). These receptors came from a human donor with low-grade glioma or glioblastoma, undergoing nonglioma brain surgery, or in good health (not recorded which).

This clonotype came up many times. The chain has TRBV28 and TRBJ1-1; TRBD1 is a possible D gene (6 bases). V dropped 4 bases and J dropped 3 bases, with 18 bases sitting between them. Germline-derived CDR1 and CDR2 are MDHEN and SYDVKM. This CDR3 has 16 amino acids. The CDR3 DNA is TGTGCCAGCAGTTCCGGGGGCCGGCGGAGGCACACTGAAGCTTTCTTT. Translation: CASSSGGRRRHTEAFF.

The rearrangement uses TRBV2 and TRBJ2-5; a weak D match, TRBD1 (5 bases). This CDR3 region has 14 residues. The germline gives CDR1 SNHLY, CDR2 FYNNEI. Between the trimmed V and J ends, which lost 5 bases and 2 bases, there was a span of 12 bases. The CDR3 region is CASSTYRQQETQYF. As DNA, the CDR3 is TGTGCCAGCAGTACTTACCGACAGCAAGAGACCCAGTACTTC.

This clonotype was counted ten times or more. The V and J genes are TRBV6-2 or TRBV6-3 and TRBJ2-3; no firm D call. V was pared by 4 bases and J by 0 bases, with 8 bases between. This CDR3 contains 14 residues. The germline V gene encodes CDR1 MNHEY and CDR2 SVGEGT. CDR3 amino acids: CASSSAVSTDTQYF. DNA of the CDR3: TGTGCCAGCAGTTCGGCGGTAAGCACAGATACGCAGTATTTT.